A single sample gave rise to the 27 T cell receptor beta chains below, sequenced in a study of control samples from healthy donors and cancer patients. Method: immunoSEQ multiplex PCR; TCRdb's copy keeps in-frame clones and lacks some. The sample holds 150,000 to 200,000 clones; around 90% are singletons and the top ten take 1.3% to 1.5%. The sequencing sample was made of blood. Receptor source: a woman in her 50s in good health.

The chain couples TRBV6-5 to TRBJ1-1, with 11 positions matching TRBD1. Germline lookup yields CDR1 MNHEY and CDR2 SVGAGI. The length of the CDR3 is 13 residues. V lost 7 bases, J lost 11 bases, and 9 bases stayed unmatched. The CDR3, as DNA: TGTGCCAGCAACGAAGGACAGGGGGCATGGGCTTTCTTT. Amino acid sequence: CASNEGQGAWAFF.

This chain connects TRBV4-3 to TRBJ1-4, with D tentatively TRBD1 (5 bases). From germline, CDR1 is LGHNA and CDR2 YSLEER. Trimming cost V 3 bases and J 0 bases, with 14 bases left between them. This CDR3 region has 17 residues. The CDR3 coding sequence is TGCGCCAGCAGCCAGGGGCCGAAGGGTTCAACTAATGAAAAACTGTTTTTT. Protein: CASSQGPKGSTNEKLFF.

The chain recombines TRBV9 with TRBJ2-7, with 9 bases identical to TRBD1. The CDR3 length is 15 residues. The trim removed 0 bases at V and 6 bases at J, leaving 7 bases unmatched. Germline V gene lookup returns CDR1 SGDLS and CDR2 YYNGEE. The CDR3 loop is CASSVGGQGRAEQYF. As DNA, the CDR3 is TGTGCCAGCAGCGTAGGGGGACAGGGAAGGGCCGAGCAGTACTTC.

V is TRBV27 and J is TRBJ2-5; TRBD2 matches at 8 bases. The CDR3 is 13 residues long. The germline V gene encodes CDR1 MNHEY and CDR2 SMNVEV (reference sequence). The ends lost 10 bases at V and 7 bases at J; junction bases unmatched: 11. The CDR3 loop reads CATRGGPFGTQYF. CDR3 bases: TGTGCCACCCGGGGGGGCCCTTTTGGGACCCAGTACTTC.

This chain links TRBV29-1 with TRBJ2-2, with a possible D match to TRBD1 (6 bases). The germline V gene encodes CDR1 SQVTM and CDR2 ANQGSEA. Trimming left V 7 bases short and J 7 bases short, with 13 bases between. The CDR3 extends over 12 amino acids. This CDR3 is CSAQGSGGELFF. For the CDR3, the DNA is TGCAGCGCGCAGGGGTCCGGCGGGGAGCTGTTTTTT.

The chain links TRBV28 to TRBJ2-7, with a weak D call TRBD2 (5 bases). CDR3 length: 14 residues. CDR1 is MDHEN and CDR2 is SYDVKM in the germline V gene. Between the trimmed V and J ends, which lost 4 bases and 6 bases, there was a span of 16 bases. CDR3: CASSSRGKSGEQYF. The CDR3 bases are TGTGCCAGCAGTTCGAGAGGGAAGTCGGGCGAGCAGTACTTC.

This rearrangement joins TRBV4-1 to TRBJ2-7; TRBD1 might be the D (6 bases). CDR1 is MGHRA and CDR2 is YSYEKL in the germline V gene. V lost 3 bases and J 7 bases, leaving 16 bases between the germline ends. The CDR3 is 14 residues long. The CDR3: CASSQDRARGEQYF. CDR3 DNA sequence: TGCGCCAGCAGCCAGGATAGGGCGAGGGGGGAGCAGTACTTC.

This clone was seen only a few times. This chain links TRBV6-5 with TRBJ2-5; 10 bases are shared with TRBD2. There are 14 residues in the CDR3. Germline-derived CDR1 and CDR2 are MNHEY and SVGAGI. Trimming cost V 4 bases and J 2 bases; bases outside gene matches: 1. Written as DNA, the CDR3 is TGTGCCAGCAGTTGGACTAGCGGTCAAGAGACCCAGTACTTC. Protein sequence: CASSWTSGQETQYF.

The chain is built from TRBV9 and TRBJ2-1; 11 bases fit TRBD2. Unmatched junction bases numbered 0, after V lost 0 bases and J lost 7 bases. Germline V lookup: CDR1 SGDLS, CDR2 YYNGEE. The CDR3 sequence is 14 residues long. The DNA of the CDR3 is TGTGCCAGCAGCGTAGCTAGCGGGGGGAATGAGCAGTTCTTC. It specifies CASSVASGGNEQFF.

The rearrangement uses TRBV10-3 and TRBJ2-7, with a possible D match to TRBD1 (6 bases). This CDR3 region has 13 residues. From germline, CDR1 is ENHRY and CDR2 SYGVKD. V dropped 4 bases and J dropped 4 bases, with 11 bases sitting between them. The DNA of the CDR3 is TGTGCCATCAGTGTTAATCAGGGGTACGAGCAGTACTTC. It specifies CAISVNQGYEQYF.

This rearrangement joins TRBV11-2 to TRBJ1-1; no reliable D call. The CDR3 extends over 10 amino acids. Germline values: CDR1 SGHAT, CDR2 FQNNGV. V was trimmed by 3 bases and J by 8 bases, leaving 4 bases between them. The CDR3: CASSLLEAFF. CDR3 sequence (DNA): TGTGCCAGCAGCTTGCTAGAAGCTTTCTTT.

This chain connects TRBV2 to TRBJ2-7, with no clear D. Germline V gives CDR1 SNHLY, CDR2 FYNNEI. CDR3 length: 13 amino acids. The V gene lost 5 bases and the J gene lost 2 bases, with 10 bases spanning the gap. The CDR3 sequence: CASSRQSAYEQYF. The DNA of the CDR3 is TGTGCCAGCAGTAGGCAGTCAGCCTACGAGCAGTACTTC.

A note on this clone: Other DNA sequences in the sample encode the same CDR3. CDR3 coding DNA: TGTGCCAGCAGATCCGTGGGCGGGGGGTCCGGGGAGCTGTTTTTT. This encodes CASRSVGGGSGELFF. The V and J genes are TRBV7-2 and TRBJ2-2; 8 bases align to TRBD2. V was pared by 6 bases and J by 6 bases, with 9 bases of the junction left unmatched. Looked up from germline, CDR1 is SGHTA and CDR2 is FQGNSA. This CDR3 has 15 amino acids.

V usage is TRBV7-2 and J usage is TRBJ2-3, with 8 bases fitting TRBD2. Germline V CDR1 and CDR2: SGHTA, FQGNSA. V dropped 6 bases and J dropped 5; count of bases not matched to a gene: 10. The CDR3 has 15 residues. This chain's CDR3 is CASSRRAGGGDTQYF. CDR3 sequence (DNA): TGTGCCAGCAGTAGGCGGGCGGGAGGTGGAGATACGCAGTATTTT.

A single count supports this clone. CDR3 DNA sequence: TGTGCCAGCAGTCTTACAGCAAACACTGAAGCTTTCTTT. It codes for CASSLTANTEAFF. V and J are TRBV2 and TRBJ1-1; D gene ambiguous. Looked up from germline, CDR1 is SNHLY and CDR2 is FYNNEI. Trimming took 5 bases from V and 2 from J, leaving 9 bases between them. The CDR3 runs to 13 residues.

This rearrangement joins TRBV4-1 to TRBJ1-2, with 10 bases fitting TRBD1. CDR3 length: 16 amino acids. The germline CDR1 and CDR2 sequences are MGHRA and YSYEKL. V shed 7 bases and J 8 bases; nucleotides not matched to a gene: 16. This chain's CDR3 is CASTLGGGQGSGGYTF. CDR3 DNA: TGCGCCAGCACCCTCGGAGGGGGACAGGGGTCTGGCGGCTACACCTTC.

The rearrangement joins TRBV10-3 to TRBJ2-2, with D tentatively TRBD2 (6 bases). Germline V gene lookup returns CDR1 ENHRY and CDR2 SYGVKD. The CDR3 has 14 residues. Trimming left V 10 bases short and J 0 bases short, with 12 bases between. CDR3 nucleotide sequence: TGTGCCACGCGGGACCAAACGAACACCGGGGAGCTGTTTTTT. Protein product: CATRDQTNTGELFF.

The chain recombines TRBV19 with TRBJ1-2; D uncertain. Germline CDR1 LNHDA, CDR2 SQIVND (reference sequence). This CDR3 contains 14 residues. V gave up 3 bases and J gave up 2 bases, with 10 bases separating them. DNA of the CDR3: TGTGCCAGTAGTATTCCAGGTGTGAACTATGGCTACACCTTC. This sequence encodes CASSIPGVNYGYTF.

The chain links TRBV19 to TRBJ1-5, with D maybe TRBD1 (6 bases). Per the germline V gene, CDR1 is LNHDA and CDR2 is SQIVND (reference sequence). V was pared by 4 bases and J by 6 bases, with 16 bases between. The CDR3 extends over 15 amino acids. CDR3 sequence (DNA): TGTGCCAGTAGTACGATCTCAGGGGCAAGTCAGCCCCAGCATTTT. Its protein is CASSTISGASQPQHF.

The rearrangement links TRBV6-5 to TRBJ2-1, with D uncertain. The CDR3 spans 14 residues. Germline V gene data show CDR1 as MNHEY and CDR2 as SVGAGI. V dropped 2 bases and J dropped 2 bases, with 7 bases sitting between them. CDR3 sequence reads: CASSYKEPYNEQFF. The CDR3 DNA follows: TGTGCCAGCAGTTACAAAGAACCCTACAATGAGCAGTTCTTC.

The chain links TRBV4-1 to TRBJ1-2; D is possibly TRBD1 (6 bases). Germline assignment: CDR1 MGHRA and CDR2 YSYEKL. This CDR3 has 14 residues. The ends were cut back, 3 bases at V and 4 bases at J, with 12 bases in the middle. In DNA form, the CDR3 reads TGCGCCAGCAGCCAGAGAGGGGGAACCTATGGCTACACCTTC. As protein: CASSQRGGTYGYTF.

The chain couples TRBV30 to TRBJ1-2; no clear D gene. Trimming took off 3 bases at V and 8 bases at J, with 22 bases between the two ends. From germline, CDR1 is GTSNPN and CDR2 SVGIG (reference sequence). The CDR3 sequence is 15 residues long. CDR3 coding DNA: TGTGCCTGGAGACTTTTTGACGGGGTCTTAAAGGGCTACACCTTC. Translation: CAWRLFDGVLKGYTF. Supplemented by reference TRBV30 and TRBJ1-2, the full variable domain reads SQTIHQWPATLVQPVGSPLSLECTVEGTSNPNLYWYRQAAGRGLQLLFYSVGIGQISSEVPQNLSASRPQDRQFILSSKKLLLSDSGFYLCAWRLFDGVLKGYTFGSGTRLTVV.

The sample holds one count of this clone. CDR3 residues: CAWRAGFIMLSYGYTF. The CDR3 DNA sequence: TGTGCCTGGAGAGCGGGTTTCATCATGCTATCCTATGGCTACACCTTC. The chain has TRBV30 and TRBJ1-2; no clear D gene. With 3 bases removed from V and 4 bases from J, the gap between germline ends came to 21 bases. CDR3 length: 16 amino acids. Germline lookup yields CDR1 GTSNPN and CDR2 SVGIG (reference sequence).

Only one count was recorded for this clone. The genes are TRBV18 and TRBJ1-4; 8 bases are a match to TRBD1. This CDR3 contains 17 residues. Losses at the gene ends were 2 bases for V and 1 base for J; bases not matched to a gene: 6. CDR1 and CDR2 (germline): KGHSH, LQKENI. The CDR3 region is CASSPKQGAGTNEKLFF. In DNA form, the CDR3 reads TGTGCCAGCTCACCAAAGCAGGGGGCCGGAACTAATGAAAAACTGTTTTTT.

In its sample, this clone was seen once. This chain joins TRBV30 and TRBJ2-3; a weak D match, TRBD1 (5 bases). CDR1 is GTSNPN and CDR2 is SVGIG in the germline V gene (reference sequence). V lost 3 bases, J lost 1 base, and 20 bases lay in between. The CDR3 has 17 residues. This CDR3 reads CAWRGWGGPKGTDTQYF. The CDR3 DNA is TGTGCCTGGAGAGGGTGGGGCGGACCGAAGGGCACAGATACGCAGTATTTT.

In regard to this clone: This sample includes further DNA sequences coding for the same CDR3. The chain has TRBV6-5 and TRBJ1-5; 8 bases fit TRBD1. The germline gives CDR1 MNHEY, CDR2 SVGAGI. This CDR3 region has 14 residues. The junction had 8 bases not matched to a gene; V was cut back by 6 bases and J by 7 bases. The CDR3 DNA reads TGTGCCAGCAGAGGACAGGGTCTGGGGCAGCCCCAGCATTTT. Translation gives CASRGQGLGQPQHF.

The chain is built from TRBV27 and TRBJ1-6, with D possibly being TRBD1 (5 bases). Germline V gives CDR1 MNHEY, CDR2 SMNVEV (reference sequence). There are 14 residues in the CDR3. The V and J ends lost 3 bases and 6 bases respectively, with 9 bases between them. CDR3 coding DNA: TGTGCCAGCAGTTTCTCGGGGCTTAATTCACCCCTCCACTTT. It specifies CASSFSGLNSPLHF.